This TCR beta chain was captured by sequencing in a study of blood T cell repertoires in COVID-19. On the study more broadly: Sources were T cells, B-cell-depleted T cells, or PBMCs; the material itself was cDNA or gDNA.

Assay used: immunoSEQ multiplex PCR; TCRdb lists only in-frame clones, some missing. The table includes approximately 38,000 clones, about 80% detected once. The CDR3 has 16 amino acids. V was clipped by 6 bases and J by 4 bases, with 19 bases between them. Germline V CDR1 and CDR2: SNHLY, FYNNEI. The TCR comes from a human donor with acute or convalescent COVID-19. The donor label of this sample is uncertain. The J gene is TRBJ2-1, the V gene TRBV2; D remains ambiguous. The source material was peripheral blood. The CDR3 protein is CASSERRGPLYNEQFF. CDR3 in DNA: TGTGCCAGCAGCGAGAGGAGAGGTCCCTTATACAATGAGCAGTTCTTC.